This TCR beta chain appears in the sequencing data of a study of cytomegalovirus exposure and HLA in healthy donors. Primers: 60 Vbeta forward and 13 Jbeta reverse. Sequenced by immunoSEQ multiplex PCR; TCRdb stores in-frame clones only, minus some. The repertoire holds some 190,000 clones, with around four fifths as singletons. Healthy bone marrow donors made up the cohort. CDR3 length equals 16 residues. Per the germline V gene, CDR1 is SQVTM and CDR2 is ANQGSEA. Trimming cost V 6 bases and J 5 bases; bases outside gene matches: 17. The TCR comes from a man younger than 35 in good health and CMV-seronegative. This chain links TRBV29-1 with TRBJ1-2, with 8 bases aligning to TRBD1. Sequenced: PBMCs. The DNA of the CDR3 is TGCAGCGTGAGCCCAGGACAGGGTTCGTTCAGTTATGGCTACACCTTC. Translation gives CSVSPGQGSFSYGYTF.